This T cell receptor (beta chain) was retrieved from a study of blood T cell repertoires in COVID-19. Study at large: From T cells, B-cell-depleted T cells, or PBMCs came the material, which was cDNA or gDNA.

V shed 2 bases and J shed 5 bases, with 10 bases lying between them. CDR1 and CDR2 (germline): GTSNPN, SVGIG (reference sequence). The CDR3 loop spans 13 amino acids. Assay: immunoSEQ multiplex PCR; the TCRdb copy retains only in-frame clones and omits some. The sample contains 270,000 or so clones, around 91% of which appear only once. The specimen was peripheral blood. This receptor was taken from a woman aged 55-69 years with COVID-19, enrolled during active disease. This sequence joins TRBV30 and TRBJ1-5; D uncertain. CDR3: CAWSWQADQPQHF. CDR3 nucleotide sequence: TGTGCCTGGAGTTGGCAGGCCGATCAGCCCCAGCATTTT.